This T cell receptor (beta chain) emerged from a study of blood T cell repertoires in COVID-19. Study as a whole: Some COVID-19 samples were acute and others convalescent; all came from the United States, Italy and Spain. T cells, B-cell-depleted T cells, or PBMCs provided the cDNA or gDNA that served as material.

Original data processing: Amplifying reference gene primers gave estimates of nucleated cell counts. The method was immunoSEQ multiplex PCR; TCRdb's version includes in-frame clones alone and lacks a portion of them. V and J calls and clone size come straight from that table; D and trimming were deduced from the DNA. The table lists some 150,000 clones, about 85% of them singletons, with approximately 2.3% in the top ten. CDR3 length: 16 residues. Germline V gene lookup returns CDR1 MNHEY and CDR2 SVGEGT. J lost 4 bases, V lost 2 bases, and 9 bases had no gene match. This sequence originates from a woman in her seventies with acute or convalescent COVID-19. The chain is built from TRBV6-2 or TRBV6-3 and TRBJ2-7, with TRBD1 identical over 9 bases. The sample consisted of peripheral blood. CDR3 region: CASSYPDRGSDYEQYF. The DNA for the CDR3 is TGTGCCAGCAGTTACCCCGACAGGGGGTCGGATTACGAGCAGTACTTC.